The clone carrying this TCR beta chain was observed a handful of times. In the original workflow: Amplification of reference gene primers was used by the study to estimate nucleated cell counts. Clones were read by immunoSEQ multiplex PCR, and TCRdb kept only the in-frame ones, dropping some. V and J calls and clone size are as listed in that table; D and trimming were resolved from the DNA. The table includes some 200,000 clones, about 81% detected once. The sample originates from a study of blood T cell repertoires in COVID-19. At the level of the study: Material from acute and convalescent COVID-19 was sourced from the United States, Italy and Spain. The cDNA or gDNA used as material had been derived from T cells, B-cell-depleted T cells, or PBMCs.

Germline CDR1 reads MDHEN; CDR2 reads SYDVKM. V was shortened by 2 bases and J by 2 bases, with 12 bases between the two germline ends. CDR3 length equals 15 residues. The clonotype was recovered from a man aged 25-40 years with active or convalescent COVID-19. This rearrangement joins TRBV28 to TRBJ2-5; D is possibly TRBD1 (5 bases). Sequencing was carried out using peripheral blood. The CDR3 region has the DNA TGTGCCAGCAGTTTAAGAGGACATGGACAAGAGACCCAGTACTTC. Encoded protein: CASSLRGHGQETQYF.